This T cell receptor (beta chain) is drawn from a study of cytotoxic CD8 clonotypes in ibrutinib-treated CLL. The wider study: Timing of response sample collection was a median about twelve months after treatment start, with a range of 6 to 36.

General observations from the study: Baseline clonality, higher than in age-matched healthy donors, tracked circulating CD8+ T-cell counts.

The method was immunoSEQ multiplex PCR; TCRdb's version includes in-frame clones alone and lacks a portion of them. The table records about 140,000 clones, under 95% of them present only once. J was trimmed by 2 bases and V by 0 bases; bases with no gene match: 7. Per germline, CDR1 SEHNR and CDR2 FQNEAQ (reference sequence). The CDR3 covers 16 residues. Turning to this clone: Its antigen is not known.

This receptor was identified in a human donor with chronic lymphocytic leukemia. This chain links TRBV7-9 with TRBJ2-7; TRBD1 aligns across 7 bases. Material: PBMCs, obtained after 12 months of ibrutinib treatment. DNA of the CDR3: TGTGCCAGCAGCTTAGCGCCGGACAGGCCAACCTACGAGCAGTACTTC. This encodes CASSLAPDRPTYEQYF.